Following are 23 T cell receptor beta chains from one sample sequenced in a study of siplizumab effects on memory and regulatory T cells. The method was immunoSEQ multiplex PCR; TCRdb's version includes in-frame clones alone and lacks a portion of them. The data hold roughly 69,000 clones, with approximately 82% observed a single time. Sequencing input: memory CD4+ T cells sorted from blood. The receptors originated from a human donor in good health.

The rearrangement links TRBV5-4 to TRBJ2-1; D is unresolved. The germline CDR1 and CDR2 sequences are SGHNT and YYREEE (reference sequence). The CDR3 sequence is 14 residues long. The ends were cut back, 3 bases at V and 7 bases at J, with 14 bases in the middle. CDR3 loop: CASSSPTDSNEQFF. The CDR3 DNA reads TGTGCCAGCAGCTCTCCAACAGATTCTAATGAGCAGTTCTTC.

About this clone: No conserved phenylalanine or tryptophan ends this CDR3, so it is likely a read error. The gene calls are TRBV7-3 and TRBJ2-7; 8 nucleotides line up with TRBD1. The CDR3 length is 13 residues. The junction had 2 bases not matched to a gene; V was cut back by 2 bases and J by 5 bases. Germline assignment: CDR1 SGHTA and CDR2 FQGTGA. The CDR3 is CASSLSGGDEQYL. CDR3 in DNA: TGTGCCAGCAGCTTATCAGGGGGCGACGAGCAGTACCTC.

This sequence joins TRBV6-5 and TRBJ1-1; 10 nucleotides align to TRBD1. V shed 2 bases, J shed 4 bases, and the junction held 4 bases outside the gene matches. The CDR3 has 15 amino acids. Germline assignment: CDR1 MNHEY and CDR2 SVGAGI. The CDR3 DNA reads TGTGCCAGCAGTTACGACAGGGGGCGAGGCACTGAAGCTTTCTTT. Its protein is CASSYDRGRGTEAFF.

The gene calls are TRBV6-1 and TRBJ2-7; D is perhaps TRBD1 or TRBD2 (5 bases each). V dropped 6 bases and J dropped 7 bases, with 10 bases sitting between them. The CDR3 extends over 11 amino acids. Germline-derived CDR1 and CDR2 are MNHNS and SASEGT. Here the CDR3 DNA reads TGTGCCAGCAGCGGGGCTCGAGAGCAGTACTTC. Residues: CASSGAREQYF.

In this sample, this clone turned up a few times. The chain joins TRBV7-8 to TRBJ1-6; D is undetermined. CDR1 is SGHVS and CDR2 is FQNEAQ in the germline V gene. The V end was cut by 5 bases, the J end by 9 bases, with 20 bases between. The CDR3 contains 16 residues. The CDR3 here is CASSITNTGKGSPLHF. CDR3 in DNA: TGTGCCAGCAGCATAACAAATACGGGAAAGGGTTCACCCCTCCACTTT.

The chain uses TRBV5-1 and TRBJ1-2; 11 bases align to TRBD1. Germline-derived CDR1 and CDR2 are SGHRS and YFSETQ. The V gene end was trimmed by 3 bases and the J gene end by 5 bases; junction bases not matched to a gene: 6. The CDR3 loop spans 15 amino acids. The CDR3 region is CASSYSRDRGYGYTF. The CDR3 DNA follows: TGCGCCAGCAGCTACAGCCGGGACAGGGGGTATGGCTACACCTTC.

The rearrangement links TRBV19 to TRBJ1-2, with a tentative D call TRBD1 (6 bases). The CDR3 is made up of 15 amino acids. V lost 6 bases, J lost 3 bases, and 17 bases lay in between. CDR1 and CDR2 from the germline V gene are LNHDA and SQIVND (reference sequence). Written as DNA, the CDR3 is TGTGCCAGTAGATGGTTCCCAGGGGCGGACTATGGCTACACCTTC. This sequence encodes CASRWFPGADYGYTF.

For this clone: A junction boundary mismatches the germline segment, possibly from a read error. This chain uses TRBV7-7 with TRBJ2-3; D is perhaps TRBD2 (6 bases). The CDR3 sequence is 13 residues long. In germline, CDR1 is SSHAT, CDR2 FNYEAQ (reference sequence). In nucleotides, the CDR3 is TGTGCTAGCAGCTTAGCGGAGGCAGATACGCAGTATTTT. Its translation is CASSLAEADTQYF.

The chain combines TRBV7-6 with TRBJ2-5, with TRBD1 identical over 8 bases. V trimming: 5 bases; J trimming: 2 bases; junction bases outside the gene matches: 13. The V gene's germline CDR1 is SGHVS and CDR2 FNYEAQ. The CDR3 has 17 residues. Written as DNA, the CDR3 is TGTGCCAGCAGCCAAAGGGACAGGCTGACGGTACAAGAGACCCAGTACTTC. Amino acids: CASSQRDRLTVQETQYF.

The V and J genes are TRBV29-1 and TRBJ1-2, with 7 positions matching TRBD1. V trimming: 4 bases; J trimming: 6 bases; junction bases outside the gene matches: 8. The CDR3 covers 13 residues. The germline CDR1 and CDR2 sequences are SQVTM and ANQGSEA. The CDR3 spells CSVGFRGDDGYTF. In DNA, the CDR3 is TGCAGCGTTGGTTTCAGGGGGGACGATGGCTACACCTTC.

CDR3: CASSQDVYEQFF. CDR3 in DNA: TGCGCCAGCAGCCAAGATGTTTATGAGCAGTTCTTC. V is TRBV4-1 and J is TRBJ2-1; D gene unclear. The CDR3 loop spans 12 amino acids. Looked up from germline, CDR1 is MGHRA and CDR2 is YSYEKL. The V end was cut by 0 bases, the J end by 8 bases, with 5 bases between.

The V gene is TRBV9, the J gene TRBJ2-3; D perhaps matches TRBD1 (5 bases). CDR3 length equals 12 residues. With 0 bases removed from V and 10 bases from J, the gap between germline ends came to 9 bases. Germline-derived CDR1 and CDR2 are SGDLS and YYNGEE. The CDR3 loop reads CASSVDRPPQYF. In DNA form, the CDR3 reads TGTGCCAGCAGCGTAGACAGGCCCCCGCAGTATTTT.

The chain employs TRBV7-8 and TRBJ2-7; D remains unclear. V lost 5 bases and J lost 2, with 16 bases in between. The CDR3 runs to 15 residues. CDR1 is SGHVS and CDR2 is FQNEAQ in the germline V gene. Here the CDR3 DNA reads TGTGCCAGCAGCAGTCGGGTCGCCACCACCTACGAGCAGTACTTC. Its protein product is CASSSRVATTYEQYF.

The rearrangement links TRBV5-1 to TRBJ2-7, with D perhaps being TRBD1 or TRBD2 (6 bases each). Looked up from germline, CDR1 is SGHRS and CDR2 is YFSETQ. This CDR3 is built from 13 residues. V was clipped by 4 bases and J by 1 base, with 9 bases between them. CDR3 in amino acids: CASSQGGSYEQYF. The DNA for the CDR3 is TGCGCCAGCAGCCAAGGGGGGTCCTACGAGCAGTACTTC.

The chain recombines TRBV5-1 with TRBJ2-5, with D tentatively TRBD1 (6 bases). Germline V gives CDR1 SGHRS, CDR2 YFSETQ. The CDR3 has 13 amino acids. Deletions cut 2 bases from V and 4 bases from J, with 9 bases between. CDR3 residues: CASSLGQRETQYF. In nucleotides, the CDR3 is TGCGCCAGCAGCTTAGGACAGCGAGAGACCCAGTACTTC.

The rearrangement joins TRBV5-5 to TRBJ2-4, with D hard to call. This CDR3 region has 14 residues. Between the trimmed V and J ends, which lost 0 bases and 6 bases, there was a span of 10 bases. Germline lookup yields CDR1 SGHKS and CDR2 YYEKEE (reference sequence). The CDR3 protein is CASSLAVGRNIQYF. The CDR3 nucleotides read TGTGCCAGCAGCTTGGCCGTAGGCAGAAACATTCAGTACTTC.

This clone has just one count. Other DNA sequences in this specimen translate into the identical CDR3. The chain links TRBV4-2 to TRBJ1-2; D is ambiguous. CDR3 length: 13 residues. The V and J ends lost 0 bases and 3 bases respectively, with 5 bases between them. Germline V CDR1 and CDR2: LGHNA, YNFKEQ. This chain's CDR3 is CASSQDPDYGYTF. CDR3 bases: TGTGCCAGCAGCCAAGATCCGGACTATGGCTACACCTTC.

This clone showed up just a few times. The rearrangement links TRBV5-4 to TRBJ2-7; 9 bases are shared with TRBD1. V dropped 4 bases and J dropped 7; count of bases not matched to a gene: 18. The CDR3 has 17 amino acids. Germline CDR1 is SGHNT and CDR2 is YYREEE (reference sequence). Here the CDR3 reads CASSQSISRDRAGEQYF. The DNA for the CDR3 is TGTGCCAGCAGCCAGTCGATTTCCCGGGACAGGGCAGGAGAGCAGTACTTC.

This chain joins TRBV20-1 and TRBJ2-7; tentative D call: TRBD1 (5 bases). The V end lost 5 bases, the J end lost 4 bases, and 9 bases lay between the germline ends. Germline assignment: CDR1 DFQATT and CDR2 SNEGSKA (reference sequence). CDR3 length equals 11 residues. CDR3 residues: CSAVTEYEQYF. CDR3 nucleotides: TGCAGTGCTGTGACAGAATACGAGCAGTACTTC.

The chain recombines TRBV19 with TRBJ1-3, with TRBD1 as a possible D gene (5 bases). The V end lost 6 bases, the J end lost 3 bases, and 15 bases lay between the germline ends. The CDR3 loop spans 15 amino acids. CDR1 is LNHDA and CDR2 is SQIVND in the germline V gene (reference sequence). The DNA for the CDR3 is TGTGCCAGTAGGAGTAGCTGGGGCGGTGGAAACACCATATATTTT. Translated, it gives CASRSSWGGGNTIYF.

The rearrangement joins TRBV18 to TRBJ1-2; D unclear. Trimming removed 0 bases at V and 2 bases at J, with 10 bases between. Germline V gene sequence: CDR1 KGHSH, CDR2 LQKENI. This CDR3 contains 15 residues. The CDR3 DNA reads as TGTGCCAGCTCACCACCGGGGAGCCTAAACTATGGCTACACCTTC. Protein sequence: CASSPPGSLNYGYTF.

The chain employs TRBV18 and TRBJ1-1; no firm D call. Trimming took 4 bases from V and 0 from J, leaving 12 bases between them. This CDR3 spans 15 amino acids. Germline V lookup: CDR1 KGHSH, CDR2 LQKENI. The CDR3 sequence is CASSRDPLMNTEAFF. CDR3 DNA sequence: TGTGCCAGCTCACGAGATCCGCTGATGAACACTGAAGCTTTCTTT.

V and J are TRBV29-1 and TRBJ2-6, with D hard to call. V lost 7 bases and J lost 0, with 13 bases in between. The CDR3 length is 15 residues. Germline V gene data show CDR1 as SQVTM and CDR2 as ANQGSEA. The CDR3 DNA reads TGCAGCGCAATCCAGCACCGCTCTGGGGCCAACGTCCTGACTTTC. Translated: CSAIQHRSGANVLTF.